The 13 T cell receptor beta chains presented below share a single source sample, sequenced in a study of control samples from healthy donors and cancer patients. Generated by immunoSEQ multiplex PCR, the TCRdb table keeps only in-frame clones and is missing some. This repertoire shows about 51,000 clones, 88% found once; its top ten account for 35% to 50%. Specimen: PBMCs. The source of these receptors is a man aged 50-59 years with head and neck cancer.

The chain employs TRBV5-1 and TRBJ2-7; 8 bases fit TRBD1. Germline loops: CDR1 SGHRS, CDR2 YFSETQ. After removal of 4 bases from V and 3 bases from J, the junction contained 6 bases not matched to a gene. The length of the CDR3 is 14 residues. CDR3 sequence: CASSGAGGIYEQYF. CDR3 DNA sequence: TGCGCCAGCAGCGGGGCAGGGGGCATCTACGAGCAGTACTTC.

The CDR3 loop reads CASSSTGFNEKLFF. The CDR3 nucleotides read TGTGCCAGCAGTTCGACAGGGTTTAATGAAAAACTGTTTTTT. This chain uses TRBV2 with TRBJ1-4; 7 bases agree with TRBD1. V trimming: 5 bases; J trimming: 4 bases; junction bases outside the gene matches: 4. The CDR3 runs to 14 residues. In germline, CDR1 is SNHLY, CDR2 FYNNEI.

V usage is TRBV7-9 and J usage is TRBJ2-7; the match to TRBD1 covers 8 bases. V dropped 6 bases and J dropped 0; count of bases not matched to a gene: 7. This CDR3 has 15 amino acids. From germline, CDR1 is SEHNR and CDR2 FQNEAQ (reference sequence). The CDR3: CASSWDRFSSYEQYF. DNA of the CDR3: TGTGCCAGCAGTTGGGACAGGTTTAGCTCCTACGAGCAGTACTTC. Supplemented by reference TRBV7-9 and TRBJ2-7, the full variable domain reads DTGVSQNPRHKITKRGQNVTFRCDPISEHNRLYWYRQTLGQGPEFLTYFQNEAQLEKSRLLSDRFSAERPKGSFSTLEIQRTEQGDSAMYLCASSWDRFSSYEQYFGPGTRLTVT.

This chain joins TRBV6-5 and TRBJ1-1; 7 bases are a match to TRBD1. V lost 8 bases, J lost 7 bases, and 13 bases stayed unmatched. The length of the CDR3 is 14 residues. From germline, CDR1 is MNHEY and CDR2 SVGAGI. The CDR3 DNA is TGTGCCAGCCGGTTGAGAGGGGGCTGGGGTGAAGCTTTCTTT. Its protein product is CASRLRGGWGEAFF.

The chain recombines TRBV5-4 with TRBJ2-7, with 8 bases matching TRBD1. Germline CDR1 is SGHNT and CDR2 is YYREEE (reference sequence). The CDR3 totals 16 residues. With V trimmed by 5 bases and J by 3 bases, 13 bases remained unmatched. CDR3 nucleotide sequence: TGTGCCAGCAGTTACGGTGGGACAGGCAATCACTACGAGCAGTACTTC. Translation gives CASSYGGTGNHYEQYF.

The gene calls are TRBV5-1 and TRBJ1-2, with TRBD1 matching over 7 bases. Germline values: CDR1 SGHRS, CDR2 YFSETQ. The J segment lost 0 bases and the V segment lost 4 bases, leaving 6 bases of the junction unmatched. The CDR3 consists of 15 residues. The CDR3: CASSVTGAANYGYTF. CDR3 nucleotides: TGCGCCAGCAGCGTCACAGGGGCGGCTAACTATGGCTACACCTTC.

The chain recombines TRBV15 with TRBJ1-2; 8 nucleotides line up with TRBD1. J gave up 6 bases and V 3 bases, and 6 bases lay outside the gene matches. Germline CDR1 and CDR2: LNHNV and YYDKDF (reference sequence). The CDR3 has 14 amino acids. This chain's CDR3 is CATSRDLTGDGYTF. In DNA, the CDR3 is TGTGCCACCAGCAGGGACCTGACAGGGGATGGCTACACCTTC. Variable domain in full (rest from reference TRBV15 and TRBJ1-2): DAMVIQNPRYQVTQFGKPVTLSCSQTLNHNVMYWYQQKSSQAPKLLFHYYDKDFNNEADTPDNFQSRRPNTSFCFLDIRSPGLGDTAMYLCATSRDLTGDGYTFGSGTRLTVV.

This clone was seen more than once but under ten times. The rearrangement uses TRBV6-4 and TRBJ2-1; D not resolved. Deletions cut 0 bases from V and 3 bases from J, with 3 bases between. The CDR3 length is 13 residues. Germline V gives CDR1 MRHNA, CDR2 SNTAGT. CDR3: CASSDSDYNEQFF. In DNA, the CDR3 is TGTGCCAGCAGTGACTCGGACTACAATGAGCAGTTCTTC.

The chain links TRBV27 to TRBJ2-3; a possible D gene is TRBD2 (6 bases). The ends were cut back, 5 bases at V and 2 bases at J, with 17 bases in the middle. Germline V CDR1 and CDR2: MNHEY, SMNVEV (reference sequence). This CDR3 is 16 amino acids long. The CDR3 here is CASSQLAGGLTDTQYF. The DNA of the CDR3 is TGTGCCAGCAGTCAACTAGCTGGGGGTCTCACAGATACGCAGTATTTT.

This chain links TRBV7-2 with TRBJ1-4; tentatively, D is TRBD1 (6 bases). With 1 base removed from V and 8 bases from J, the gap between germline ends came to 17 bases. The CDR3 sequence is 16 residues long. Germline lookup yields CDR1 SGHTA and CDR2 FQGNSA. The CDR3 coding sequence is TGTGCCAGCAGCTTAGAGGCCCAATTGGGGGCGGAAAAACTGTTTTTT. It encodes CASSLEAQLGAEKLFF.

V gene TRBV2 combines with J gene TRBJ2-4, with D possibly TRBD1 on 5 matching bases. CDR1 is SNHLY and CDR2 is FYNNEI in the germline V gene. Trimming removed 7 bases from V and 3 bases from J, with 16 bases in between. The CDR3 is 15 residues long. The CDR3 region has the DNA TGTGCCAGCACCCGAGACAGCTTCGGCAAAAACATTCAGTACTTC. It codes for CASTRDSFGKNIQYF. The full variable domain, rest sourced from reference TRBV2 and TRBJ2-4, is EPEVTQTPSHQVTQMGQEVILRCVPISNHLYFYWYRQILGQKVEFLVSFYNNEISEKSEIFDDQFSVERPDGSNFTLKIRSTKLEDSAMYFCASTRDSFGKNIQYFGAGTRLSVL.

This chain connects TRBV7-9 to TRBJ2-1; D possibly corresponds to TRBD1 (6 bases). The V end lost 7 bases, the J end lost 10 bases, and 14 bases lay between the germline ends. The length of the CDR3 is 12 residues. Germline V gene lookup returns CDR1 SEHNR and CDR2 FQNEAQ (reference sequence). The CDR3 is CASTETGLEQFF. In DNA, the CDR3 is TGTGCCAGCACCGAAACAGGGTTGGAGCAGTTCTTC.

This clone was seen just once. This rearrangement joins TRBV3-1 (or the pseudogene TRBV3-2) to TRBJ2-5; 7 nucleotides align to TRBD2. The CDR3 contains 15 residues. V was clipped by 5 bases and J by 5 bases; unmatched bases: 11. Germline-derived CDR1 and CDR2 are LGHDT and YNNKEL (reference sequence). CDR3 protein: CASSGRDFYSETQYF. CDR3 sequence (DNA): TGTGCCAGCAGCGGGAGGGACTTCTATTCGGAGACCCAGTACTTC.